Sequencing of this TCR beta chain was carried out in a study of T cells in Graves' hyperthyroidism and ophthalmopathy. RNA transcripts were the template for amplifying TCR beta CDR3 regions. In the first-round RT-PCR of the TCR CDR3, the HTBI primer set was used. TCRdb called the multiplex PCR reads again in MiXCR, with one record for every CDR3 protein. The sample records approximately 640,000 distinct CDR3 sequences, 45% being singletons. Overall study findings and caveats: Most clonotypes that expanded in the thyroid above 0.001 also showed up in blood.

Exclusions: uncontrolled infection, other autoimmune disease, pregnancy, lactation. This clonotype appeared many times. Its specificity is not known. The TCR was taken from an adult man with Graves' disease, either hyperthyroidism or ophthalmopathy (not recorded which). Sequences were obtained from peripheral blood or thyroid tissue (not recorded which).

CDR3 DNA: TGTGCCAGCACCATTACAGCGAACACTGAAGCTTTCTTT. Translated: CASTITANTEAFF. The chain recombines TRBV7-9 with TRBJ1-1; D ambiguous. V lost 7 bases to trimming and J lost 1 base, with 10 bases between them. Germline V CDR1 and CDR2: SEHNR, FQNEAQ (reference sequence). This CDR3 contains 13 residues.